A selection of T cell receptor beta chains follows, all from one sample in a study of T cells expressing NK-cell markers. TCRdb re-called the 5' RACE reads and catalogs CDR3 proteins one per entry, DNA excluded. The specimen's table records 550,000 to 600,000 distinct CDR3 sequences. The sequenced sample consisted of blood T cells: a sorted CD56 or NKG2C T cell subset, CD4+ or CD8+ T cells, or bulk PBMC T cells (not recorded which). Receptors originate from a man between 18 and 29 years old in good health. Both conserved end residues are part of each CDR3.

v_gene	j_gene	CDR3aa
TRBV10-2	TRBJ2-5	CASSRLAGEETQYF
TRBV28	TRBJ1-2	CASSLLGDDGYTF
TRBV29-1	TRBJ2-1	CSVEDDPAGGVNEQFF
TRBV7-8	TRBJ2-5	CASSFSLLETQYF
TRBV9	TRBJ2-1	CASSVELSSYNEQFF
TRBV2	TRBJ2-5	CASSDREGLTKTQYF
TRBV6-2/TRBV6-3	TRBJ1-2	CASSYMIRYGYTF
TRBV30	TRBJ2-7	CASSGTGLYEQYF
TRBV9	TRBJ2-7	CASSVVATSVLYEQYF
TRBV4-3	TRBJ2-7	CASSQDPRGTGEQYF
TRBV12-3/TRBV12-4	TRBJ2-7	CASSPTGTSYVKQYF
TRBV9	TRBJ2-1	CASSLHRGSNEQFF
TRBV6-1	TRBJ2-5	CASTQRWEKEETQYF
TRBV5-1	TRBJ1-5	CASSLGGIGGNQPQHF
TRBV11-2	TRBJ2-2	CASSPRRGQSRADTGELFF
TRBV12-3/TRBV12-4	TRBJ2-3	CASSSEGPKDTQYF
TRBV5-1	TRBJ2-2	CASSRHSGMNTGELFF
TRBV20-1	TRBJ2-3	CSAKRLADYSTDTQYF
TRBV3-1	TRBJ2-2	CASSQASGRSGELFF
TRBV27	TRBJ2-5	CASSPTFGETQYF
TRBV5-1	TRBJ2-1	CASSLVGGEIKQFF
TRBV15	TRBJ1-5	CATSREANNQPQHF
TRBV20-1	TRBJ2-4	CSAAQGTNIQYF
TRBV11-2	TRBJ2-7	CASSWGSGSYEQYF
TRBV27	TRBJ2-3	CASSFLQGGTDTQYF
TRBV7-9	TRBJ1-5	CASSLVLGGRNQPQHF
TRBV4-1	TRBJ2-3	CASSPGGGSGSTDTQYF
TRBV11-2	TRBJ2-2	CASSPTGLAGGFPANTGELFF
TRBV4-3	TRBJ2-1	CASSQDGVSGRRNEQFF
TRBV12-3/TRBV12-4	TRBJ1-2	CASREGGLGYTF
TRBV10-3	TRBJ1-1	CAISVGQGGTEAFF
TRBV28	TRBJ2-1	CASFTAGNEQFF
TRBV5-1	TRBJ2-1	CASSQKNGLNNEQFF
TRBV12-3/TRBV12-4	TRBJ1-3	CASSYTPGLDLGNTIYF
TRBV12-3/TRBV12-4	TRBJ1-1	CASNNRGRSNTEAFF
TRBV5-6	TRBJ2-6	CASSLSVGSGANVLTF
TRBV6-1	TRBJ2-1	CATGLLNEQFF
TRBV12-3/TRBV12-4	TRBJ1-4	CASRRDRVEKLFF
TRBV28	TRBJ2-7	CASSPSAAGGIYEQYF
TRBV4-1	TRBJ1-2	CASSQDMVQNYGYTF
TRBV12-3/TRBV12-4	TRBJ1-2	CASSPRFADGYTF
TRBV2	TRBJ1-4	CASSEGIRSEKLFF
TRBV6-5	TRBJ2-2	CASSYSITRGTGELFF
TRBV5-1	TRBJ2-2	CASTRQKPNTGELFF
TRBV12-3/TRBV12-4	TRBJ1-1	CASSMGQVSPEAFF
TRBV7-2	TRBJ2-4	CASSLAGIVGIQYF
TRBV9	TRBJ2-2	CASSSTGTGYTGELFF
TRBV30	TRBJ2-3	CAWSVRRGLPDTQYF
TRBV6-1	TRBJ2-7	CASRDRTLFEQYF